The rows below give T cell receptor beta chains drawn from one sample of a study of blood T cell repertoires in COVID-19. Profiled with immunoSEQ multiplex PCR; TCRdb holds only in-frame clones, not every one. Of approximately 200,000 clones detected, approximately 86% appear once; the ten largest clones hold more than 4%. Specimen: PBMCs or T cells enriched from blood (not recorded which). Receptor source: a young woman who had been exposed to COVID-19. Both conserved end residues are part of each CDR3. D genes are given only for firm matches. Where a row states a size, it is once, few, many or the class of an expanded clone; other rows omit it.

J,V,size,D,CDR3,DNA
TRBJ1-1,TRBV10-1,NA,TRBD1,CASSEGTGWSTEAFF,TGCGCCAGCAGTGAAGGGACAGGCTGGAGCACTGAAGCTTTCTTT
TRBJ1-5,TRBV7-2,few,NA,CASSHAQGGYQPQHF,TGTGCCAGCAGCCATGCGCAGGGTGGGTATCAGCCCCAGCATTTT
TRBJ1-3,TRBV5-1,NA,NA,CASSLVSSGNTIYF,TGCGCCAGCAGCCTCGTGAGCTCTGGAAACACCATATATTTT
TRBJ1-1,TRBV29-1,NA,NA,CSVEDRGLNTEAFF,TGCAGCGTTGAAGATCGGGGTTTAAACACTGAAGCTTTCTTT
TRBJ1-1,TRBV6-6,NA,TRBD1,CASSRRGQGLRSNTEAFF,TGTGCCAGCAGTCGCAGGGGACAGGGGTTAAGGTCGAACACTGAAGCTTTCTTT
TRBJ2-7,TRBV28,NA,TRBD2,CASIQSSGAGGREQYF,TGTGCCAGCATACAATCTAGCGGCGCGGGGGGGCGCGAGCAGTACTTC
TRBJ2-7,TRBV20-1,NA,NA,CSATGSYEQYF,TGCAGTGCTACAGGGTCCTACGAGCAGTACTTC
TRBJ2-7,TRBV2,once,TRBD1,CASSDRQGSLREQYF,TGTGCCAGCAGTGACCGACAGGGGTCTTTGAGAGAGCAGTACTTC
TRBJ1-3,TRBV11-2,NA,NA,CASSLVWGLGNTIYF,TGTGCCAGCAGCTTAGTGTGGGGGCTTGGAAACACCATATATTTT
TRBJ1-3,TRBV10-2,NA,NA,CASSDSRTVGNTIYF,TGCGCCAGCAGTGACTCGAGGACAGTTGGAAACACCATATATTTT
TRBJ1-2,TRBV12-5,NA,NA,CASAPKLNYGYTF,TGTGCTAGTGCCCCTAAGCTAAACTATGGCTACACCTTC
TRBJ2-3,TRBV19,NA,NA,CASSMDRSTDTQYF,TGTGCCAGTAGTATGGACAGAAGCACAGATACGCAGTATTTT
TRBJ2-3,TRBV7-8,NA,NA,CASSGGLAASTDTQYF,TGTGCCAGCAGCGGCGGGCTTGCCGCTTCCACAGATACGCAGTATTTT
TRBJ1-4,TRBV27,few,NA,CASSLVGADEKLFF,TGTGCCAGCAGTTTAGTGGGGGCAGACGAAAAACTGTTTTTT
TRBJ2-7,TRBV9,once,NA,CASSGQGGNEQYF,TGTGCCAGCAGCGGTCAGGGTGGCAACGAGCAGTACTTC
TRBJ2-3,TRBV5-4,NA,NA,CASSFGGPLSTDTQYF,TGTGCCAGCAGCTTCGGAGGACCTTTAAGCACAGATACGCAGTATTTT
TRBJ1-3,TRBV2,NA,NA,CASTYGISGNTIYF,TGTGCCAGCACCTACGGGATCTCTGGAAACACCATATATTTT
TRBJ1-2,TRBV7-9,NA,TRBD1,CASSRSGGASTGMDGYTF,TGTGCCAGCAGCCGATCCGGCGGGGCCTCGACAGGGATGGATGGCTACACCTTC
TRBJ1-2,TRBV11-2,NA,TRBD1,CASSLTGEDYGYTF,TGTGCCAGCAGCCTAACAGGGGAGGACTATGGCTACACCTTC
TRBJ1-5,TRBV6-1,NA,NA,CASIEQVSNQPQHF,TGTGCCAGCATTGAACAGGTTAGCAATCAGCCCCAGCATTTT
TRBJ2-1,TRBV30,NA,NA,CAWTQGGPGQFF,TGTGCCTGGACACAGGGGGGGCCTGGGCAGTTCTTC
TRBJ1-6,TRBV2,NA,TRBD1,CASVALDGQGKGNNSPLHF,TGTGCCAGCGTAGCACTTGATGGACAGGGGAAGGGGAATAATTCACCCCTCCACTTT
TRBJ1-1,TRBV19,once,NA,CASSPGREAFF,TGTGCCAGTAGTCCAGGGCGGGAAGCTTTCTTT
TRBJ1-2,TRBV10-3,NA,NA,CAIRQQGVDYGYTF,TGTGCCATCAGACAACAGGGAGTAGACTATGGCTACACCTTC
TRBJ1-5,TRBV7-8,NA,TRBD1,CASSSNRQGWNQPQHF,TGTGCCAGCAGCTCAAACCGACAGGGATGGAATCAGCCCCAGCATTTT
TRBJ2-2,TRBV12-5,NA,TRBD1,CASGTDRVNTGELFF,TGTGCTAGTGGGACGGACAGGGTGAACACCGGGGAGCTGTTTTTT
TRBJ2-7,TRBV6-5,NA,TRBD1,CASTGQGQISGQYF,TGTGCCAGCACCGGACAGGGTCAAATTTCGGGGCAGTACTTC
TRBJ1-1,TRBV19,few,NA,CASSIDPGSMNTEAFF,TGTGCCAGTAGTATAGATCCGGGGTCTATGAACACTGAAGCTTTCTTT